This record covers a single TCR beta chain. The table came from immunoSEQ multiplex PCR; TCRdb's copy has only in-frame clones and leaves some out. In the table there are roughly 190,000 clones, about 88% of which are singletons. This sample stems from a study of blood T cell repertoires in COVID-19. Study overall: Samples came from the United States, Italy and Spain, spanning acute and convalescent COVID-19.

CDR1 SGHTA and CDR2 FQGNSA come from the germline V gene. The CDR3 has 16 residues. V was pared by 3 bases and J by 2 bases, with 7 bases of the junction left unmatched. The material sequenced was peripheral blood. V and J are TRBV7-2 and TRBJ2-7, with 10 nucleotides matching TRBD1. The origin of this receptor is a woman aged 40 to 50 who had recovered from COVID-19. The CDR3 DNA is TGTGCCAGCAGCTTGCGCCCGGGACAGGGGACCTACGAGCAGTACTTC. Encoded protein: CASSLRPGQGTYEQYF.